Sequencing of this T cell receptor beta chain was carried out in a study of blood T cell repertoires in COVID-19. Study details: COVID-19 samples from acute and convalescent phases originated in the United States, Italy and Spain. PBMCs, B-cell-depleted T cells, or T cells provided the cDNA or gDNA that made up the material.

Generated by immunoSEQ multiplex PCR, the TCRdb table keeps only in-frame clones and is missing some. Of roughly 40,000 clones listed, just over 85% are singletons. This CDR3 spans 15 amino acids. The ends lost 4 bases at V and 1 base at J; junction bases unmatched: 3. Germline CDR1 reads PRHDT; CDR2 reads FYEKMQ (reference sequence). Sequencing was carried out using peripheral blood. The V call is TRBV13, the J call TRBJ2-7; the match to TRBD1 covers 11 bases. The TCR sequence derives from a man aged 70-80 years with acute or convalescent COVID-19. The CDR3 loop reads CASSWGTGGSYEQYF. The CDR3 DNA sequence: TGTGCCAGCAGCTGGGGGACAGGGGGATCCTACGAGCAGTACTTC.